The clone carrying this TCR beta chain has only one observation. What it recognizes is unknown. This record belongs to a study of vaccination effects on CD4 cells after COVID-19. Antigen-specific CD4+ T cells were expanded with viral peptide pools in the ViraFEST assay before sequencing. Having been cultured for 10 days, the cells underwent CD4+ T cell isolation. People in the vaccine group had not been infected with SARS-CoV-2 before, and their nucleocapsid antibodies were negative. IL-2 at 10 IU/ml and peptides at 9.5 to 10 ug/ml were added to cultured PBMC, approximately 2.2 million per well. Sequenced by immunoSEQ multiplex PCR; TCRdb stores in-frame clones only, minus some. The sample holds about 48,000 clones, more than 75% seen once. The CDR3 loop spans 17 amino acids. V was pared by 2 bases and J by 8 bases, with 24 bases between. Germline assignment: CDR1 MNHNS and CDR2 SASEGT.

The chain joins TRBV6-1 to TRBJ1-2, with a possible D match to TRBD1 (6 bases). The sequence derives from a human donor who received a COVID-19 vaccine. The sequencing used CD4+ T cells from PBMCs cultured with HCoV-OC43 spike peptides, collected before COVID-19 vaccination. As for subset: HCoV-OC43 spike overlapping peptide pool stimulation. The CDR3 region has the DNA TGTGCCAGCAGTGAAAGGTGGTGGGGACACCAAAAGGAGGGCTACACCTTC. Translated: CASSERWWGHQKEGYTF.